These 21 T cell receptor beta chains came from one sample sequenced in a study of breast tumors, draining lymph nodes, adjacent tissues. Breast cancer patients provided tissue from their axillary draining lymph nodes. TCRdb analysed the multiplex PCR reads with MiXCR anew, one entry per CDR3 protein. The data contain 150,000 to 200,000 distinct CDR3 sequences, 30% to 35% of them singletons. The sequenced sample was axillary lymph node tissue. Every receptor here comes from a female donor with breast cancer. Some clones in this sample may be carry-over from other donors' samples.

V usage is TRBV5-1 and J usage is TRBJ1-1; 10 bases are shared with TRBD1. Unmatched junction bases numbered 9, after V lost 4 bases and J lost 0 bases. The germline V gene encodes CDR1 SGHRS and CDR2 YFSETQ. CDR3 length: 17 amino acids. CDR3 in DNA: TGCGCCAGCAGCCCCGTTAGGACAGGGGGAATGAACACTGAAGCTTTCTTT. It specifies CASSPVRTGGMNTEAFF.

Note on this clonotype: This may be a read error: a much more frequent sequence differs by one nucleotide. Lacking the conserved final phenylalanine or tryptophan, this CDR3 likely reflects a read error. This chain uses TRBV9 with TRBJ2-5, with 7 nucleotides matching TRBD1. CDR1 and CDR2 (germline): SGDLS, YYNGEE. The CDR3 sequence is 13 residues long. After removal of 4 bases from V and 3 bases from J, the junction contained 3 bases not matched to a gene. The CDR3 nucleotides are TGTGCCAGCAGCCCCGGGACAGAAGAGACCCAGTACTGC. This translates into CASSPGTEETQYC.

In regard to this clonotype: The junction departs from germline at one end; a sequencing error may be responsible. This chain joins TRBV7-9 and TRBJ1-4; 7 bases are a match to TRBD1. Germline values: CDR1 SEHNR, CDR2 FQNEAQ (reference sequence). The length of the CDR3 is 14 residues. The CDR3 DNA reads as TGTGCCAGCAGCTTGGCAGGGGGGGATGAAAAACTGCTTTTT. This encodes CASSLAGGDEKLLF. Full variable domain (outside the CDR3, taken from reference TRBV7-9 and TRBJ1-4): DTGVSQNPRHKITKRGQNVTFRCDPISEHNRLYWYRQTLGQGPEFLTYFQNEAQLEKSRLLSDRFSAERPKGSFSTLEIQRTEQGDSAMYLCASSLAGGDEKLLFGSGTQLSVL.

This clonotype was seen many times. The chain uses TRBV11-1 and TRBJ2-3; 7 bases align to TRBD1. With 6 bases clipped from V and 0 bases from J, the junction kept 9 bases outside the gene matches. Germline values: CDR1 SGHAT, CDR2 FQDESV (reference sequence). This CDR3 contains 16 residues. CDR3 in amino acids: CASRYRDRTSTDTQYF. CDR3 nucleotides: TGTGCCAGCAGATACCGGGACAGAACTAGCACAGATACGCAGTATTTT.

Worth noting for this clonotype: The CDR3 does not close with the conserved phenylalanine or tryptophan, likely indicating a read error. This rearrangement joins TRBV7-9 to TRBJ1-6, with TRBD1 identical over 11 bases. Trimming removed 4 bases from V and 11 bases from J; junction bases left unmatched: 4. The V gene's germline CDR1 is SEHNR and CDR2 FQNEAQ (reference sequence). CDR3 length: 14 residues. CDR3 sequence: CASSSGQGAPPLHL. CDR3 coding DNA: TGTGCCAGCAGCTCAGGACAGGGGGCTCCACCCCTCCACCTT.

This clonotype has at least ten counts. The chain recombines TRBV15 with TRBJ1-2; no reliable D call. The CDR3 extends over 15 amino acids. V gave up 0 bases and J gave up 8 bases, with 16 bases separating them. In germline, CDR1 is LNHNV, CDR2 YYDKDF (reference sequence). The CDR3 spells CATSREGTQLGGYTF. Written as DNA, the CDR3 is TGTGCCACCAGCAGAGAAGGTACGCAGCTGGGGGGCTACACCTTC.

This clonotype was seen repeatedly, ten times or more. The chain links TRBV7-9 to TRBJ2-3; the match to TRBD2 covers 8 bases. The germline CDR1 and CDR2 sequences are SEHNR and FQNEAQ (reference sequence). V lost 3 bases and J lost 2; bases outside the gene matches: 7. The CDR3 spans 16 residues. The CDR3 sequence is CASSFKSGGNTDTQYF. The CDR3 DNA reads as TGTGCCAGCAGCTTTAAGAGCGGGGGTAACACAGATACGCAGTATTTT.

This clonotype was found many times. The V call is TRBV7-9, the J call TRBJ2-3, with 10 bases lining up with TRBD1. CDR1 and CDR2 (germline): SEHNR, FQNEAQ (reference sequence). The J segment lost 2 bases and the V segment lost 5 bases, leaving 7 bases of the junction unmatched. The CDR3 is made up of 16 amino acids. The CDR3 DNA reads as TGTGCCAGCAGCGACCGGGACAGGGGAGTCACAGATACGCAGTATTTT. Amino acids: CASSDRDRGVTDTQYF.

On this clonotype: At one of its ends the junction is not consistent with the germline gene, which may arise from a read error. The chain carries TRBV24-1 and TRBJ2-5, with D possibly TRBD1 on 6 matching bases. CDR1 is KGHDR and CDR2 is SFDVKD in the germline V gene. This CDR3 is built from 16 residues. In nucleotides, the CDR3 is TGTGCCACCAGTGATCCTGGACAGCCCGGGCAAGGGACCCAGTACTTC. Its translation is CATSDPGQPGQGTQYF.

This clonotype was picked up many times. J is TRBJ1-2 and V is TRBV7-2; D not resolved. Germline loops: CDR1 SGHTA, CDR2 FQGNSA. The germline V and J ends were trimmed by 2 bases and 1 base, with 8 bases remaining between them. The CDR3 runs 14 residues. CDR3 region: CASSLYRSNYGYTF. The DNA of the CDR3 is TGTGCCAGCAGCTTATATAGGAGTAACTATGGCTACACCTTC.

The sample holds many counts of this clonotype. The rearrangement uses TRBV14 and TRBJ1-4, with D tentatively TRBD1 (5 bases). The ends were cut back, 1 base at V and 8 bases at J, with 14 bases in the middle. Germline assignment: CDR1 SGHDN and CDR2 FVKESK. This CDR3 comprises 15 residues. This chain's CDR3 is CASSQGYGGGEKLFF. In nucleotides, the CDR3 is TGTGCCAGCAGCCAAGGTTATGGGGGAGGAGAAAAACTGTTTTTT.

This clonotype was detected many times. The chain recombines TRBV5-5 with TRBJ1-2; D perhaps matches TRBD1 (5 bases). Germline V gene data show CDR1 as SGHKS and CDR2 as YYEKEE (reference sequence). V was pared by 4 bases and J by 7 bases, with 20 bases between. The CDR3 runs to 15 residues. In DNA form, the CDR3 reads TGTGCCAGCAGCCCGCTGGGTGGGGGGTTGAGTGGCTACACCTTC. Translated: CASSPLGGGLSGYTF.

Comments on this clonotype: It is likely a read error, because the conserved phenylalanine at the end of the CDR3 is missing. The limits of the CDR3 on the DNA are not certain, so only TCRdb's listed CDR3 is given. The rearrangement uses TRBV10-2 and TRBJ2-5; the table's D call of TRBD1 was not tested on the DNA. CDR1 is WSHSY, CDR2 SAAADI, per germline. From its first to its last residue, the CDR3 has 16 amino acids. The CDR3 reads CASSEKVRGSQRPSTS.

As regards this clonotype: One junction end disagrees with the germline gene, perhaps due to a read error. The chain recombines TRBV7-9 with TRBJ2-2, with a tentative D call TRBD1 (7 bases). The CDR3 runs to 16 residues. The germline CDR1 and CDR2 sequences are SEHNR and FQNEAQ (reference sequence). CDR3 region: CTSSAEGARYTGELFF. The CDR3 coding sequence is TGTACCAGCAGCGCGGAGGGGGCGCGGTACACCGGGGAGCTATTTTTT.

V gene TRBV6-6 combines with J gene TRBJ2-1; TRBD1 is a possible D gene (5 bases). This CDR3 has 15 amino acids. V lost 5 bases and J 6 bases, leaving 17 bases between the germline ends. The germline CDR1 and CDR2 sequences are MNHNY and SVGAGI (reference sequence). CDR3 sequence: CASSQVLGRANEQFF. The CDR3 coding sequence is TGTGCCAGCAGTCAAGTTTTGGGCAGGGCCAATGAGCAGTTCTTC.

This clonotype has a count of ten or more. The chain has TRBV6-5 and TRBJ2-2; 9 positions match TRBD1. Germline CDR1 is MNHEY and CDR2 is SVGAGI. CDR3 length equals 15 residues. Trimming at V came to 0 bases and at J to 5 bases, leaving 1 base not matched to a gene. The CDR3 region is CASSYSGTGTGELFF. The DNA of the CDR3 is TGTGCCAGCAGTTACTCTGGGACAGGGACCGGGGAGCTGTTTTTT.

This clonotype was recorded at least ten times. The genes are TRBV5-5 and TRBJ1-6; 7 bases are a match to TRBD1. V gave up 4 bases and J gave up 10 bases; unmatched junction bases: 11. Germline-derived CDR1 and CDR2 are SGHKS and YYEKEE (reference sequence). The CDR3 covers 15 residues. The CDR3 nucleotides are TGTGCCAGCAGCCCCGGGACAGCGCCCGGCTCACCCCTCCACTTT. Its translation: CASSPGTAPGSPLHF.

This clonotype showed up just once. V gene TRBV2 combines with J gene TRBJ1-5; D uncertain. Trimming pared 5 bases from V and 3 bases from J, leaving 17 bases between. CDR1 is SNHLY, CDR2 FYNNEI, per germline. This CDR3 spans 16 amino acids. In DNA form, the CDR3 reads TGTGCCAGCAGTTACCGTAGGATAGGGATCAATCAGCCCCAGCATTTT. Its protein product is CASSYRRIGINQPQHF.

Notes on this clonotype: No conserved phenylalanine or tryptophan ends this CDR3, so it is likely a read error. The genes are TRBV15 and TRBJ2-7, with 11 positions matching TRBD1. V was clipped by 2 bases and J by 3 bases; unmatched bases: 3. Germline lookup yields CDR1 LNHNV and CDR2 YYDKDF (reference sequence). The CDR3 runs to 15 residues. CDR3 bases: TGTGCCACCAGCAGATGGACAGGGGGCGTCTACGAGCAGTACCTC. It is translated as CATSRWTGGVYEQYL.

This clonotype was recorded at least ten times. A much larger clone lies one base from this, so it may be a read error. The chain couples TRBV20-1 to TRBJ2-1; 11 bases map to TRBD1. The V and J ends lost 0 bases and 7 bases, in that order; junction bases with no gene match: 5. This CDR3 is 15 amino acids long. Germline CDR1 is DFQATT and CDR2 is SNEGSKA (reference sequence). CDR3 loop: CSARDLGQGANEQFF. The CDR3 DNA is TGCAGTGCTAGAGATCTTGGACAGGGGGCAAATGAGCAGTTCTTC.

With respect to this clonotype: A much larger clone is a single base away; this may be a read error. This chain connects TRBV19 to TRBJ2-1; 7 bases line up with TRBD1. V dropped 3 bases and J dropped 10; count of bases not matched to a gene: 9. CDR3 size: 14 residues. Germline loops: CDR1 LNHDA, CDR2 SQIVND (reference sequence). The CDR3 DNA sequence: TGTGCCAGTAGTATCAAGGGGGCAAGATACGAGCAGTTCTTC. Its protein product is CASSIKGARYEQFF.